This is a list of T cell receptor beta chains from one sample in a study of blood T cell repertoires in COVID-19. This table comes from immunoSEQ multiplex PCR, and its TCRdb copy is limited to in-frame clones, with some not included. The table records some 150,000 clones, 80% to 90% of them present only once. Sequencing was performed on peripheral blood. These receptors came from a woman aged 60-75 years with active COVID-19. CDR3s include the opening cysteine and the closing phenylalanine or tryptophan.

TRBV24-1	CATSDFGTSGRLINEQFF
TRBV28	CASSLPRQGGTEAFF
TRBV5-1	CASSLGVLSGSRTDTQYF
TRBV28	CASSTKGLAGGVFGTDTQYF
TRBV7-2	CASSKGLAGGPGQFF
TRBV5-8	CASRPSPLQGLIYEQYF
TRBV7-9	CASSLKYPSLHF
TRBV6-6	CASTLSRQNGELFF
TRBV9	CASSPSGLDLGGELFF
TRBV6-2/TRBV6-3	CASSYPGTGRIADTQYF
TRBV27	CASSLLVRGTPNSPLHF
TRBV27	CASSLSGATNEKLFF
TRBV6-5	CASRTPSGGEQYF
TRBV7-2	CASSPDSLGTDTQYF
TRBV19	CASSIGTSGPTYEQYF
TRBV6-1	CASSGGASLVTGELFF
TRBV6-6	CASREPQGENTEAFF
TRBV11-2	CASSLQNTEAFF
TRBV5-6	CASARRGGNTDTQYF
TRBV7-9	CASSLTVGDGYTF
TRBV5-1	CASSLGMGTGAFLTYEQYF
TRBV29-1	CSVGGGRNYGYTF
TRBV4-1	CASSQVRTGSMNTEAFF
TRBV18	CASSLSRQGYNEQFF
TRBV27	CASSLQLAGGPGEQYF
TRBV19	CASSSAGQSFYSNQPQHF
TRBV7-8	CASSLVLAGESYNEQFF
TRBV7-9	CASSLILEENIQYF
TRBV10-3	CACAGLAGGQDTQYF
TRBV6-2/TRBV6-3	CASSLGMGELFF
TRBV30	CAWSVQGSQPQHF
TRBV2	CASRGPGGDIGELFF
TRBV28	CASSPPRGYYGYTF
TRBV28	CASENRAAGNEQYF
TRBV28	CATTHGTEYASGNTIYF
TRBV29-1	CSVEELSGPEKLFF
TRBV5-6	CASSSQGARDTQYF